This T cell receptor beta chain was captured by sequencing in a study of blood T cell repertoires in COVID-19. Study in general: Samples came from the United States, Italy and Spain, spanning acute and convalescent COVID-19. PBMCs, B-cell-depleted T cells, or T cells provided the cDNA or gDNA that made up the material.

The germline gives CDR1 PRHDT, CDR2 FYEKMQ (reference sequence). This CDR3 is 15 amino acids long. V lost 0 bases and J lost 2, with 8 bases in between. Sequenced by immunoSEQ multiplex PCR; TCRdb stores in-frame clones only, minus some. Of some 80,000 clones in the sample, roughly 81% were seen once. This clone appeared a single time. The receptor comes from a man aged 55 to 70 with COVID-19, enrolled during active disease. This sequence joins TRBV13 and TRBJ2-1; D is perhaps TRBD2 (5 bases). The sequencing sample was made of peripheral blood. DNA for the CDR3: TGTGCCAGCAGCTTAGGCCTCGGGGCCTACAATGAGCAGTTCTTC. This translates into CASSLGLGAYNEQFF.